This T cell receptor (beta chain) is drawn from a study of cytomegalovirus exposure and HLA in healthy donors. Looking at the study overall: Unique TCR beta sequences numbering approximately 100 million came from 150 million to 200 million T cells in an earlier analysis.

The PCR was carried out with 60 Vbeta primers and 13 Jbeta primers. Produced via immunoSEQ multiplex PCR; TCRdb's table is partial and in-frame only. The profile shows 130,000 to 150,000 clones, around 79% of them singletons. Findings and limits, study-wide: A missense DCLRE1C variant was associated with V- and J-gene trimming of TCR beta chains in a later analysis, and an independent cohort replicated the association.

In the case of this clone: Its target is unknown.

This sequence originates from a middle-aged man in good health and CMV-seropositive. The sample comprised PBMCs.

For the CDR3, the DNA is TGTGCCAGCAGCCTCGGGGGGGAGTTTGGCTACACCTTC. Translating gives CASSLGGEFGYTF. The genes are TRBV5-6 and TRBJ1-2; D possibly corresponds to TRBD1 (5 bases). This CDR3 spans 13 amino acids. CDR1 is SGHDT, CDR2 YYEEEE, per germline. The V and J ends lost 4 bases and 7 bases respectively, with 14 bases between them.